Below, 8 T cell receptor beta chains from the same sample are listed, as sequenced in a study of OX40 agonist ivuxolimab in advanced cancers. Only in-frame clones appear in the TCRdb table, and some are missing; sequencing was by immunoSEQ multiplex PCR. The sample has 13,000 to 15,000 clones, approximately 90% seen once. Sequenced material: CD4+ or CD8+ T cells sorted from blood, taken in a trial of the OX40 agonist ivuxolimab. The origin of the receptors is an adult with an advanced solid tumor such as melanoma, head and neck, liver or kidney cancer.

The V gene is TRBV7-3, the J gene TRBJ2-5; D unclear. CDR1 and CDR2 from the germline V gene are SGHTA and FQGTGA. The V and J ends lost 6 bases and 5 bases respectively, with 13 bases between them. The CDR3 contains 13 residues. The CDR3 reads CASSRAKTETQYF. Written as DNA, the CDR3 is TGTGCCAGCAGTCGGGCTAAAACGGAGACCCAGTACTTC.

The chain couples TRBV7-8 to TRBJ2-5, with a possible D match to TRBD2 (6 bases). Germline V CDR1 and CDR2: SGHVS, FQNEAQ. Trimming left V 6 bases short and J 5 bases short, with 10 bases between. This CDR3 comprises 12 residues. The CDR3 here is CASSSSVETQYF. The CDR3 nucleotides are TGTGCCAGCAGTTCTAGCGTGGAGACCCAGTACTTC.

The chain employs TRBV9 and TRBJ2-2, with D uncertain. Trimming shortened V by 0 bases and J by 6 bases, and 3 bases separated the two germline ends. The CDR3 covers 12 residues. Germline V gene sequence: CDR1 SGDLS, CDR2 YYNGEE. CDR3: CASSVVSGELFF. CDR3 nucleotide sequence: TGTGCCAGCAGCGTAGTGTCCGGGGAGCTGTTTTTT.

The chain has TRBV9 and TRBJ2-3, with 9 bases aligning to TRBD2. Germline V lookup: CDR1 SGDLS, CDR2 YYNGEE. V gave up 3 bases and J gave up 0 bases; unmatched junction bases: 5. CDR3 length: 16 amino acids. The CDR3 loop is CASSALAGSSTDTQYF. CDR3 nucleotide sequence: TGTGCCAGCAGCGCTCTAGCGGGGTCTAGCACAGATACGCAGTATTTT.

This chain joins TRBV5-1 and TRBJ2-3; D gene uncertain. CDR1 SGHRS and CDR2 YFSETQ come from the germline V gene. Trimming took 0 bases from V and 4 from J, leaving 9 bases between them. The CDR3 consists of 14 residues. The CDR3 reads CASSLEGLADTQYF. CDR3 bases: TGCGCCAGCAGCTTGGAAGGGCTCGCAGATACGCAGTATTTT.

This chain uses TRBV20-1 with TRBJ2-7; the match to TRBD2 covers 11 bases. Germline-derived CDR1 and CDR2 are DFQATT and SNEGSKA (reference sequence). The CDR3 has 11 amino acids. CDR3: CSLAGGGEQYF. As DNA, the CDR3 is TGCAGCCTAGCGGGGGGAGGCGAGCAGTACTTC.

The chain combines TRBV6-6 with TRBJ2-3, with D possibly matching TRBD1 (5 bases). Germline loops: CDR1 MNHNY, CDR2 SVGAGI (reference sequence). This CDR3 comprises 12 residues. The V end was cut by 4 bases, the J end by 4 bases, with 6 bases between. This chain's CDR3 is CASSLGADTQYF. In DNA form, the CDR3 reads TGTGCCAGCAGTTTAGGGGCAGATACGCAGTATTTT.

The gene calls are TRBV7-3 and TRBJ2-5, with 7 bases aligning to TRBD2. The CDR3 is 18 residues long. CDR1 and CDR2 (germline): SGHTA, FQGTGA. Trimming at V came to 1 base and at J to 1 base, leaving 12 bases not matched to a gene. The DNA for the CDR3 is TGTGCCAGCAGCTTAAAGGGTCAGGGAGCGGGGATCCAAGAGACCCAGTACTTC. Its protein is CASSLKGQGAGIQETQYF.